The 12 T cell receptor beta chains in this list originate from one sample, sequenced in a study of PD-L1 blockade in urothelial cancer (TCRdb year 2017). Preparation of the library involved the immunoSEQ multiplex PCR assay. TCRdb took over this immuneACCESS table, retaining in-frame rearrangements with V and J assigned. Such tables are incomplete; in checked studies, under half of the missing clones stem from an unresolved V gene, and the remainder is unexplained. This sample gives about 120,000 clones in total; roughly 91% of them show up just once. Clones ranked in the top ten supply about 1.5% of the sample. The time point label of this sample denotes: peripheral blood 6 weeks after treatment start. The sample in question was PBMCs, obtained around atezolizumab (anti-PD-L1) treatment. Every receptor here comes from a man aged 55 to 70 with urothelial cancer.

The rearrangement uses TRBV19 and TRBJ1-5, with 7 bases matching TRBD1. Germline trimming cut 7 bases from V and 0 bases from J; bases unmatched to any gene: 6. This CDR3 has 15 amino acids. The V gene's germline CDR1 is LNHDA and CDR2 SQIVND (reference sequence). Here the CDR3 reads CASTTTGSSNQPQHF. The CDR3 bases are TGTGCCAGTACCACGACAGGGAGTAGCAATCAGCCCCAGCATTTT.

CDR3 sequence reads: CASSPFPSVDGYTF. The CDR3 coding sequence is TGTGCCAGCAGTCCCTTTCCGAGTGTTGATGGCTACACCTTC. The chain is built from TRBV6-6 and TRBJ1-2; D is ambiguous. V lost 5 bases and J lost 6, with 16 bases in between. This CDR3 contains 14 residues. Germline V gives CDR1 MNHNY, CDR2 SVGAGI (reference sequence).

The chain recombines TRBV5-1 with TRBJ1-2, with D possibly being TRBD1 (6 bases). Germline CDR1 reads SGHRS; CDR2 reads YFSETQ. V dropped 0 bases and J dropped 7 bases, with 16 bases sitting between them. CDR3 length: 15 amino acids. CDR3 bases: TGCGCCAGCAGCTTGGAGGAAGCGGGGGGCAGTGGCTACACCTTC. It encodes CASSLEEAGGSGYTF. The complete variable domain, with remaining parts taken from reference TRBV5-1 and TRBJ1-2, reads KAGVTQTPRYLIKTRGQQVTLSCSPISGHRSVSWYQQTPGQGLQFLFEYFSETQRNKGNFPGRFSGRQFSNSRSEMNVSTLELGDSALYLCASSLEEAGGSGYTFGSGTRLTVV.

This clone has just one count. The chain links TRBV12-1 to TRBJ1-2; TRBD1 is taken as the D call from the table, unchecked against the DNA. TRBV12-1 is recorded as a pseudogene. This CDR3 is built from 16 residues. The CDR3 DNA reads as TGTGCCAGCAGCTTTGTGGACAGGGGGCAATACTATGGCTACACCTTC. This codes for CASSFVDRGQYYGYTF.

The chain links TRBV7-2 to TRBJ1-5; unclear D gene. The V gene's germline CDR1 is SGHTA and CDR2 FQGNSA. The CDR3 spans 13 residues. Trimming took 1 base from V and 11 from J, leaving 12 bases between them. Written as DNA, the CDR3 is TGTGCCAGCAGCTTAGTGGGTGTCGGAGCCCAGCATTTT. Amino acid sequence: CASSLVGVGAQHF.

The chain employs TRBV6-5 and TRBJ1-1; 8 bases map to TRBD1. The CDR3 runs to 14 residues. J gave up 3 bases and V 6 bases, and 6 bases lay outside the gene matches. Germline lookup yields CDR1 MNHEY and CDR2 SVGAGI. CDR3 sequence reads: CASRWTGQDTEAFF. CDR3 bases: TGTGCCAGCAGATGGACAGGGCAAGACACTGAAGCTTTCTTT.

CDR3 protein: CATSQDRVSQPQHF. The CDR3 DNA reads as TGTGCCACCAGCCAGGACAGGGTAAGTCAGCCCCAGCATTTT. The V and J genes are TRBV15 and TRBJ1-5; 8 positions agree with TRBD1. The germline CDR1 and CDR2 sequences are LNHNV and YYDKDF (reference sequence). V dropped 5 bases and J dropped 6; count of bases not matched to a gene: 6. The CDR3 consists of 14 residues.

The gene calls are TRBV11-2 and TRBJ2-3, with 16 bases fitting TRBD2. CDR1 and CDR2 from the germline V gene are SGHAT and FQNNGV. V gave up 5 bases and J gave up 8 bases; unmatched junction bases: 4. The CDR3 covers 15 residues. The CDR3 loop is CASSPGLAGGSTQYF. The CDR3 region has the DNA TGTGCCAGCAGCCCGGGACTAGCGGGAGGGAGTACGCAGTATTTT.

The V gene is TRBV6-5, the J gene TRBJ1-1; TRBD1 might be the D (5 bases). The CDR3 has 13 residues. Trimming took 7 bases from V and 6 from J, leaving 15 bases between them. Germline CDR1 reads MNHEY; CDR2 reads SVGAGI. The CDR3: CASTQGGAAEAFF. The CDR3 nucleotides read TGTGCCAGCACGCAGGGTGGGGCAGCTGAAGCTTTCTTT.

J is TRBJ2-3 and V is TRBV6-5, with 8 bases matching TRBD2. V lost 6 bases, J lost 2 bases, and 4 bases stayed unmatched. The length of the CDR3 is 14 residues. The germline CDR1 and CDR2 sequences are MNHEY and SVGAGI. This chain's CDR3 is CASSPAGVTDTQYF. The CDR3, as DNA: TGTGCCAGCAGCCCAGCGGGGGTCACAGATACGCAGTATTTT.

This rearrangement joins TRBV19 to TRBJ2-3; D is unresolved. CDR3 length equals 17 residues. Germline V CDR1 and CDR2: LNHDA, SQIVND (reference sequence). The V and J ends lost 2 bases and 2 bases respectively, with 17 bases between them. The CDR3 reads CASSISPRRIYTDTQYF. The CDR3 nucleotides read TGTGCCAGTAGTATATCCCCGCGCAGGATCTACACAGATACGCAGTATTTT.

The J gene is TRBJ2-5, the V gene TRBV11-2, with D possibly TRBD1 on 6 matching bases. V lost 6 bases and J 0 bases, leaving 14 bases between the germline ends. Germline loops: CDR1 SGHAT, CDR2 FQNNGV. The CDR3 totals 15 residues. For the CDR3, the DNA is TGTGCCAGCAGGCCTCCGGGACACTACCAAGAGACCCAGTACTTC. Protein sequence: CASRPPGHYQETQYF.